The 10 T cell receptor beta chains in this list originate from one sample, sequenced in a study of shared T cell receptors in the human thymus. Generated by immunoSEQ multiplex PCR, the TCRdb table keeps only in-frame clones and is missing some. The table includes some 760,000 clones, roughly 88% detected once. These data were likewise used in another study, on human thymus T cells.

The sample taken for sequencing was thymocytes. The source of these receptors is a girl under three years old with a congenital heart defect.

The chain is built from TRBV7-9 and TRBJ2-5, with a weak D call TRBD1 (6 bases). Germline V gives CDR1 SEHNR, CDR2 FQNEAQ (reference sequence). This CDR3 is built from 15 residues. Between the trimmed V and J ends, which lost 7 bases and 2 bases, there was a span of 17 bases. DNA of the CDR3: TGTGCCAGCACCTCCAGGGGAGAAGGGCAAGAGACCCAGTACTTC. Protein product: CASTSRGEGQETQYF.

This sequence joins TRBV25-1 and TRBJ2-3, with D tentatively TRBD2 (6 bases). This CDR3 contains 12 residues. The V gene lost 7 bases and the J gene lost 10 bases, with 15 bases spanning the gap. From germline, CDR1 is MGHDK and CDR2 SYGVNS. The CDR3 DNA sequence: TGTGCCAGCACCGCGGGGCCGAATGCGCAGTATTTT. Protein: CASTAGPNAQYF.

J is TRBJ2-5 and V is TRBV15, with 11 bases matching TRBD2. Trimming removed 1 base from V and 7 bases from J; junction bases left unmatched: 2. Per the germline V gene, CDR1 is LNHNV and CDR2 is YYDKDF (reference sequence). This CDR3 comprises 14 residues. The CDR3 DNA reads as TGTGCCACCAGCAGAGGAGGACTAGCGGGGACCCAGTACTTC. It yields the protein CATSRGGLAGTQYF.

The V call is TRBV27, the J call TRBJ2-1, with D possibly matching TRBD2 (5 bases). The V end lost 4 bases, the J end lost 7 bases, and 11 bases lay between the germline ends. CDR3 length: 13 residues. Per the germline V gene, CDR1 is MNHEY and CDR2 is SMNVEV (reference sequence). The CDR3 region has the DNA TGTGCCAGCAGTTGGGAGAGTCAAAATGAGCAGTTCTTC. Residues: CASSWESQNEQFF.

This rearrangement joins TRBV28 to TRBJ2-7, with TRBD2 matching over 9 bases. CDR3 size: 17 residues. V lost 5 bases to trimming and J lost 4 bases; unmatched junction nucleotides: 15. Germline assignment: CDR1 MDHEN and CDR2 SYDVKM. DNA of the CDR3: TGTGCCAGCAGTAACTCAGGGCGGGGGGGGCTAGGGTACGAGCAGTACTTC. Amino acids: CASSNSGRGGLGYEQYF.

The chain carries TRBV6-4 and TRBJ2-3; D is possibly TRBD2 (6 bases). This CDR3 region has 16 residues. Germline CDR1 and CDR2: MRHNA and SNTAGT. The V end was cut by 2 bases, the J end by 0 bases, with 12 bases between. The CDR3 sequence: CASSDESGDSTDTQYF. The CDR3 DNA sequence: TGTGCCAGCAGTGACGAGTCGGGGGATAGCACAGATACGCAGTATTTT.

The V call is TRBV2, the J call TRBJ2-7, with 12 positions matching TRBD2. The junction had 13 bases not matched to a gene; V was cut back by 7 bases and J by 3 bases. This CDR3 region has 17 residues. Germline V gene data show CDR1 as SNHLY and CDR2 as FYNNEI. The CDR3 nucleotides are TGTGCCAGCAACGACAGGGATGGACTAGCGGGGAACTACGAGCAGTACTTC. As protein: CASNDRDGLAGNYEQYF.

V and J are TRBV4-1 and TRBJ1-6; possibly TRBD1 for D (6 bases). Germline assignment: CDR1 MGHRA and CDR2 YSYEKL. V gave up 4 bases and J gave up 5 bases, with 18 bases separating them. CDR3 length: 17 amino acids. Here the CDR3 DNA reads TGCGCCAGCAGCCTATACTTGGGGAAGGGGGATAATTCACCCCTCCACTTT. Translated: CASSLYLGKGDNSPLHF.

The chain recombines TRBV12-5 with TRBJ1-5, with D possibly TRBD1 on 6 matching bases. This CDR3 region has 16 residues. V dropped 4 bases and J dropped 2 bases, with 15 bases sitting between them. Germline assignment: CDR1 LGHNT and CDR2 FRNRAP. The CDR3 is CASGSGQGTGNQPQHF. The CDR3 DNA reads TGTGCTAGTGGTTCCGGGCAGGGGACGGGCAATCAGCCCCAGCATTTT.

The V gene is TRBV11-2, the J gene TRBJ2-3; D not certain. The germline V and J ends were trimmed by 3 bases and 1 base, with 14 bases remaining between them. Germline-derived CDR1 and CDR2 are SGHAT and FQNNGV. CDR3 length: 16 residues. The CDR3 here is CASSFPASFGTDTQYF. CDR3 DNA sequence: TGTGCCAGCAGCTTCCCAGCGAGTTTTGGCACAGATACGCAGTATTTT.